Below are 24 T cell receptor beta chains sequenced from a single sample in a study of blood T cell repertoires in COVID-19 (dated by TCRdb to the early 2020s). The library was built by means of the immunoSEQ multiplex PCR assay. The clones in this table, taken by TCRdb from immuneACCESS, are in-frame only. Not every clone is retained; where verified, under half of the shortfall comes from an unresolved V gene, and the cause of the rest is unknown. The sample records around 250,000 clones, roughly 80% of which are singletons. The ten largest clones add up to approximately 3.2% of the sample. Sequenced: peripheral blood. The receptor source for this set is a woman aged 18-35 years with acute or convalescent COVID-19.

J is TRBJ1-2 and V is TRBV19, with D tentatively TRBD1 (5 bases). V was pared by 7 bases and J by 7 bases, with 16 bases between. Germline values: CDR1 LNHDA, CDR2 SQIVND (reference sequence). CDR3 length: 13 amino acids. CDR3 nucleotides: TGTGCCAGTACCAATGGGGGGTTTTTTGGCTACACCTTC. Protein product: CASTNGGFFGYTF.

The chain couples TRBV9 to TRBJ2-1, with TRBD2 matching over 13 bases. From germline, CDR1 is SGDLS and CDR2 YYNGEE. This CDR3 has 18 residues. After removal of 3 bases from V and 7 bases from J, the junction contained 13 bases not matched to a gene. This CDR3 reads CASSDQTSGRSDGNEQFF. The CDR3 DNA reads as TGTGCCAGCAGCGACCAGACTAGCGGGAGGTCGGATGGGAATGAGCAGTTCTTC. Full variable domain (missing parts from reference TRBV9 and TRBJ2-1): DSGVTQTPKHLITATGQRVTLRCSPRSGDLSVYWYQQSLDQGLQFLIQYYNGEERAKGNILERFSAQQFPDLHSELNLSSLELGDSALYFCASSDQTSGRSDGNEQFFGPGTRLTVL.

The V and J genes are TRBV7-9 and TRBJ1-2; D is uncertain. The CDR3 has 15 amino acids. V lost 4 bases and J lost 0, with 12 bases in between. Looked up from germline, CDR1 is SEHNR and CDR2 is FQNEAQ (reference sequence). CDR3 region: CASSSGDGTNYGYTF. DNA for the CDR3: TGTGCCAGCAGCTCAGGCGACGGTACTAACTATGGCTACACCTTC.

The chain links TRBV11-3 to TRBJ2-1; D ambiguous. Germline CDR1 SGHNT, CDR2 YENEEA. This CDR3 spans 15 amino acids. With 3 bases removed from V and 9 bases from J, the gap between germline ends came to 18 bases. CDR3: CASSFPGAPSAEQFF. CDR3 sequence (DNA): TGTGCCAGCAGCTTCCCCGGTGCACCCTCCGCTGAGCAGTTCTTC.

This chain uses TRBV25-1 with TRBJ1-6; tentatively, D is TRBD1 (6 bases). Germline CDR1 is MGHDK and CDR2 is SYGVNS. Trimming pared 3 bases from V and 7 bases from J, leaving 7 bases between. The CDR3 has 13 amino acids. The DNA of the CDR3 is TGTGCCAGCAGTGAGCAGGGGAATTCACCCCTCCACTTT. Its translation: CASSEQGNSPLHF.

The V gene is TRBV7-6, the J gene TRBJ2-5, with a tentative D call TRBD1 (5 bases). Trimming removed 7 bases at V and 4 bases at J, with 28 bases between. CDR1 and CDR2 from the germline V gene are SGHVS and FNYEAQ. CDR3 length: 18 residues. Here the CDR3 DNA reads TGTGCCAGCACCCACGGTTTTGGGGCCCAGGGTATTTTAGAGACCCAGTACTTC. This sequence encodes CASTHGFGAQGILETQYF.

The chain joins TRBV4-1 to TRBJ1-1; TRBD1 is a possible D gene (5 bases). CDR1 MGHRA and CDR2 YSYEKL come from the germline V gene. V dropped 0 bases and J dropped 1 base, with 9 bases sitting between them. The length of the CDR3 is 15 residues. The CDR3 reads CASSQDTGENTEAFF. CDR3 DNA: TGCGCCAGCAGCCAAGATACGGGGGAGAACACTGAAGCTTTCTTT.

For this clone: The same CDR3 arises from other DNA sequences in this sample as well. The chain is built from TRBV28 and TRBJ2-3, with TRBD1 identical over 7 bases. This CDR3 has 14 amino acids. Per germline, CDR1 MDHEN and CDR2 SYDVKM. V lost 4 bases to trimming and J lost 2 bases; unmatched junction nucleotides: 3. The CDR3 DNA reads TGTGCCAGCAGTTCGACAGGGATCACAGATACGCAGTATTTT. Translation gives CASSSTGITDTQYF.

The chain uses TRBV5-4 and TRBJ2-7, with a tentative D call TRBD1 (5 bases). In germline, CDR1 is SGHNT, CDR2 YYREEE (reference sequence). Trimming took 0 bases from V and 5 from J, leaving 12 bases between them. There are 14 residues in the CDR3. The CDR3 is CASSLVSGRDEQYF. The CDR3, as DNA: TGTGCCAGCAGCTTGGTATCGGGCAGGGACGAGCAGTACTTC.

The CDR3 region has the DNA TGTGCCAGCAGCCGGAATGAAAAACTGTTTTTT. Its protein product is CASSRNEKLFF. This chain joins TRBV7-6 and TRBJ1-4, with D uncertain. This CDR3 is built from 11 residues. The germline gives CDR1 SGHVS, CDR2 FNYEAQ. Between the trimmed V and J ends, which lost 5 bases and 5 bases, there was a span of 3 bases.

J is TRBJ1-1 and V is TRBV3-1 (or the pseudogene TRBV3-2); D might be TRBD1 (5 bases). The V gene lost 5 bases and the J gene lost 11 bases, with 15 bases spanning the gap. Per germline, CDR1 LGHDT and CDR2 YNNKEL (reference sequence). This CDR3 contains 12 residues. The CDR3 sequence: CASSTDNQVAFF. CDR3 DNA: TGTGCCAGCAGCACGGACAATCAGGTGGCTTTCTTT.

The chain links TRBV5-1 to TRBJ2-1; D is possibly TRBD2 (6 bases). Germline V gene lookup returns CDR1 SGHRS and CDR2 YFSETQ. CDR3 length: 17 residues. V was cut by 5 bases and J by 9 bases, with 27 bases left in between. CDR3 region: CASRAPIAGQGSSEQFF. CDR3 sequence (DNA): TGCGCCAGCAGGGCACCTATCGCGGGGCAGGGCTCGAGTGAGCAGTTCTTC.

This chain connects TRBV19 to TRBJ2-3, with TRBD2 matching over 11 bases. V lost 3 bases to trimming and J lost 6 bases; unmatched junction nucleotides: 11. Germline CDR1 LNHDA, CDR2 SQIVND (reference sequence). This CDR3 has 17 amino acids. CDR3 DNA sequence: TGTGCCAGTAGTATCGGGAAAATAGCGGGAGGGCATGATACGCAGTATTTT. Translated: CASSIGKIAGGHDTQYF.

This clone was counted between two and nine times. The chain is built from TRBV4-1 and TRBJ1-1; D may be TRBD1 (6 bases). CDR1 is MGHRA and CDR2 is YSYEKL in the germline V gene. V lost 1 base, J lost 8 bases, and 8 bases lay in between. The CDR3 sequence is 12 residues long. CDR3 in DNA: TGCGCCAGCAGCCAAGGGACAGACGAAGCTTTCTTT. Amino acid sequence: CASSQGTDEAFF.

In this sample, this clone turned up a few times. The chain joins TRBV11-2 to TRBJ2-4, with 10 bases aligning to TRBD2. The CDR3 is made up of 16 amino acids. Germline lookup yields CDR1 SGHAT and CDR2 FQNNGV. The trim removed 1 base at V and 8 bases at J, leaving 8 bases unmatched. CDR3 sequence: CASSLAASGSGDIQYF. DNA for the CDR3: TGTGCCAGCAGCTTAGCGGCTAGCGGGAGTGGGGACATTCAGTACTTC.

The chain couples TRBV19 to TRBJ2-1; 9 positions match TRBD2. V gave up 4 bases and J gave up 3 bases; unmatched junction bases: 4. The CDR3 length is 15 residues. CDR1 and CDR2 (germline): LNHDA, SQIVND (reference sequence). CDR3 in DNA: TGTGCCAGTAGTAGGGTAGCGGGAGTCTACAATGAGCAGTTCTTC. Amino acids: CASSRVAGVYNEQFF. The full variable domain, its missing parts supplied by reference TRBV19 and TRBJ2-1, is DGGITQSPKYLFRKEGQNVTLSCEQNLNHDAMYWYRQDPGQGLRLIYYSQIVNDFQKGDIAEGYSVSREKKESFPLTVTSAQKNPTAFYLCASSRVAGVYNEQFFGPGTRLTVL.

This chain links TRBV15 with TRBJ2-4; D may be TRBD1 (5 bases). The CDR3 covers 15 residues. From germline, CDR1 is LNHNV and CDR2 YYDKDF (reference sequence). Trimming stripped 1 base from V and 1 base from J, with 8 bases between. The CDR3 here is CATSRVGVAKNIQYF. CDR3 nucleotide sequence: TGTGCCACCAGCAGAGTAGGGGTGGCCAAAAACATTCAGTACTTC.

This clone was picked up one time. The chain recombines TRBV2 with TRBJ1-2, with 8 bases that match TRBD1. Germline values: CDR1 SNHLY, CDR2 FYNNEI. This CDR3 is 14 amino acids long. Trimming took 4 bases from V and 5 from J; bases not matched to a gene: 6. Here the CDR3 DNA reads TGTGCCAGCAGTGCTCAGGGGGCGCGGTATGGCTACACCTTC. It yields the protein CASSAQGARYGYTF.

Here the CDR3 reads CASSYCRGGRDQPQHF. In nucleotides, the CDR3 is TGTGCCAGCAGCTATTGTAGGGGGGGCCGGGATCAGCCCCAGCATTTT. The chain combines TRBV11-3 with TRBJ1-5; perhaps TRBD1 as D (6 bases). Trimming removed 4 bases at V and 5 bases at J, with 18 bases between. The CDR3 extends over 16 amino acids. Germline V lookup: CDR1 SGHNT, CDR2 YENEEA.

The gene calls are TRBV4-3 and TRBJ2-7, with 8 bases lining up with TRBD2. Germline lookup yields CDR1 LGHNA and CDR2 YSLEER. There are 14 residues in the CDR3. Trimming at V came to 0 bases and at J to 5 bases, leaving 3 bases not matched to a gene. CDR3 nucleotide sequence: TGCGCCAGCAGCCAAGAGGGAGCGGGGGACGAGCAGTACTTC. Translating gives CASSQEGAGDEQYF.

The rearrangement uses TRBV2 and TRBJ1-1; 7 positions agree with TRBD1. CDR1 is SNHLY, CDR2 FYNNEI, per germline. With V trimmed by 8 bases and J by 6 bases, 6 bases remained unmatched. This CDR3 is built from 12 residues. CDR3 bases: TGTGCCAGCGCAGGGGGTGTCCCTGAAGCTTTCTTT. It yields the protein CASAGGVPEAFF.

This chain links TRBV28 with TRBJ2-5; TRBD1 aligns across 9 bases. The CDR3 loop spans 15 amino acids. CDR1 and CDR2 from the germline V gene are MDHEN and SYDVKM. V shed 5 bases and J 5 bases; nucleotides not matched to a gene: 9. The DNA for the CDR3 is TGTGCCAGCAGTACCAGCCGGGACAGGGAGGAGACCCAGTACTTC. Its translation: CASSTSRDREETQYF.

CDR3 in amino acids: CASSWAGVIGELFF. CDR3 coding DNA: TGTGCCAGCAGTTGGGCGGGAGTGATCGGGGAGCTGTTTTTT. The chain combines TRBV28 with TRBJ2-2; 7 bases are shared with TRBD2. CDR1 and CDR2 from the germline V gene are MDHEN and SYDVKM. This CDR3 region has 14 residues. V gave up 4 bases and J gave up 7 bases; unmatched junction bases: 6.

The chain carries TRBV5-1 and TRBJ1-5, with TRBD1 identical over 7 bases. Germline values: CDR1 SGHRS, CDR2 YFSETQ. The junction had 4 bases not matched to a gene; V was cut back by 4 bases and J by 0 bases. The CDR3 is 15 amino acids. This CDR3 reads CASSVTGDSNQPQHF. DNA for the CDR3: TGCGCCAGCAGCGTAACAGGGGATAGCAATCAGCCCCAGCATTTT. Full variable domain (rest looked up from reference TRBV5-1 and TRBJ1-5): KAGVTQTPRYLIKTRGQQVTLSCSPISGHRSVSWYQQTPGQGLQFLFEYFSETQRNKGNFPGRFSGRQFSNSRSEMNVSTLELGDSALYLCASSVTGDSNQPQHFGDGTRLSIL.